The rows below give T cell receptor beta chains drawn from one sample of a study of blood T cell repertoires in COVID-19. TCRdb's table, derived via immunoSEQ multiplex PCR, lists solely in-frame clones and lacks some. The sample includes tens of thousands of clones, approximately 90% of them seen just once. The material sequenced was peripheral blood. These receptors came from a human donor in a cohort sampled during active COVID-19. CDR3s include the opening cysteine and the closing phenylalanine or tryptophan. Each record gives: clone size, D gene, J gene, V gene, CDR3 DNA, CDR3 protein. D genes are given only for firm matches. Where a row states a size, it is once, few, many or the class of an expanded clone; other rows omit it.

NA	NA	TRBJ1-5	TRBV27	TGTGCCAGCAGTCCTTCACGAGGAGGGATCAATCAGCCCCAGCATTTT	CASSPSRGGINQPQHF
NA	TRBD1	TRBJ1-2	TRBV6-2/TRBV6-3	TGTGCCAGCAGCTCCGCGACAGGGGTTCAAGCTAACTATGGCTACACCTTC	CASSSATGVQANYGYTF
NA	NA	TRBJ1-4	TRBV12-3/TRBV12-4	TGTGCCAGCAGTTTTGCCCCCGGGAAACTGTTTTTT	CASSFAPGKLFF
NA	NA	TRBJ2-1	TRBV10-3	TGTGCCATCAGTGAGTCTCGGGGGGCCAACAATGAGCAGTTCTTC	CAISESRGANNEQFF
NA	TRBD2	TRBJ2-7	TRBV6-2/TRBV6-3	TGTGCCAGCAGTTACAGTGGGCTAGCGGGGGGGCCAAGCTCCTACGAGCAGTACTTC	CASSYSGLAGGPSSYEQYF
NA	TRBD1	TRBJ2-1	TRBV19	TGTGCCAGTAGTAGCGACGGGACAGCCGCCTACAATGAGCAGTTCTTC	CASSSDGTAAYNEQFF
NA	NA	TRBJ1-3	TRBV15	TGTGCCACCAGCAGAGATCTAGGGGCCGGAAACACCATATATTTT	CATSRDLGAGNTIYF
NA	NA	TRBJ2-7	TRBV7-9	TGTGCCAGCAGCTTACCGGAGATCTACGAGCAGTACTTC	CASSLPEIYEQYF
NA	NA	TRBJ2-1	TRBV5-4	TGTGCCAGCAGCGCGGACTCCTATTTCCTTAATGAGCAGTTCTTC	CASSADSYFLNEQFF
NA	TRBD1	TRBJ2-1	TRBV7-6	TGTGCCAGCAGCGATCGACAGGGACCCAATGAGCAGTTCTTC	CASSDRQGPNEQFF
NA	TRBD2	TRBJ2-2	TRBV6-5	TGTGCCAGCAGTTACAGCGGGGGGGCCACCGGGGAGCTGTTTTTT	CASSYSGGATGELFF
NA	NA	TRBJ2-7	TRBV13	TGTGCCAGCAGCCCCCAGGGTCCCTACGAGCAGTACTTC	CASSPQGPYEQYF
NA	NA	TRBJ1-2	TRBV4-1	TGCGCCAGCAGCCAACAGGACAGTGTTCGCCATGGCTACACCTTC	CASSQQDSVRHGYTF
NA	NA	TRBJ1-1	TRBV12-3/TRBV12-4	TGTGCCAGCAGTTTATGGAGGGAAGCTTTCTTT	CASSLWREAFF
NA	NA	TRBJ1-2	TRBV5-6	TGTGCCAGCAGCCCGCAGGGGTATGGCTATGGCTACACCTTC	CASSPQGYGYGYTF
once	NA	TRBJ1-5	TRBV3-1/TRBV3-2	TGTGCCAGCAGCCCTTACTTCGGGGGCAATCAGCCCCAGCATTTT	CASSPYFGGNQPQHF
NA	TRBD2	TRBJ2-3	TRBV19	TGTGCCAGTAGAGCTCGGGGGGCAGATACGCAGTATTTT	CASRARGADTQYF
NA	NA	TRBJ1-5	TRBV19	TGTGCCAGTAACCCACCGGGAGGGTACCAGCCCCAGCATTTT	CASNPPGGYQPQHF
NA	TRBD1	TRBJ1-5	TRBV27	TGTGCCAGCAGTGCCGGGACAGGGGTCGGGCCCCAGCATTTT	CASSAGTGVGPQHF
NA	NA	TRBJ2-7	TRBV6-1	TGTGCCAGCAGTGAACTTAGGGGCGCCTACGAGCAGTACTTC	CASSELRGAYEQYF
NA	TRBD1	TRBJ2-1	TRBV28	TGTGCCAGCAGTTTGAACAGGGGGCTCCATGAGCAGTTCTTC	CASSLNRGLHEQFF
NA	TRBD2	TRBJ2-1	TRBV5-5	TGTGCCAGCAGCCAAGGACTAGCCTACAATGAGCAGTTCTTC	CASSQGLAYNEQFF
NA	NA	TRBJ1-4	TRBV9	TGTGCCAGCAGCGTTCGGGGGACCGCAACTAATGAAAAACTGTTTTTT	CASSVRGTATNEKLFF
NA	NA	TRBJ1-2	TRBV9	TGTGCCAGCAGCCGTCCCTTTAATGGCTACACCTTC	CASSRPFNGYTF
NA	NA	TRBJ2-5	TRBV7-8	TGTGCCAGCAGCTTAGAAGCGCCCCAAGAGACCCAGTACTTC	CASSLEAPQETQYF
NA	NA	TRBJ1-2	TRBV6-2/TRBV6-3	TGTGCCAGCAGTTACGGCTCTGGGGCGGATGGCTACACCTTC	CASSYGSGADGYTF
NA	NA	TRBJ2-1	TRBV30	TGTGCCTGGAGTGTCGCCCTAGCAGCCGATGAGCAGTTCTTC	CAWSVALAADEQFF
few	TRBD1	TRBJ2-7	TRBV9	TGTGCCAGCAGCGGTGGACAGGGCCTGGGGGAGCAGTACTTC	CASSGGQGLGEQYF
NA	NA	TRBJ1-2	TRBV28	TGTGCCAGCAGTAGCCTATATGGCTACACCTTC	CASSSLYGYTF
NA	TRBD2	TRBJ2-1	TRBV9	TGTGCCAGCAGCGGATCTAGCGGGAACTACAATGAGCAGTTCTTC	CASSGSSGNYNEQFF
NA	NA	TRBJ1-3	TRBV2	TGTGCCAGCAGTGAAGACAGGGGAAACACCATATATTTT	CASSEDRGNTIYF
NA	NA	TRBJ1-1	TRBV11-2	TGTGCCAGCAGCCCAGTAAGGTGGGGCCCCGCGGACACTGAAGCTTTCTTT	CASSPVRWGPADTEAFF
NA	NA	TRBJ2-7	TRBV4-1	TGCGCCAGCAGCCTCCTCAGCGAGCAGTACTTC	CASSLLSEQYF
NA	NA	TRBJ1-5	TRBV28	TGTGCCAGCAGAGAGGGAGGAGGCAATCAGCCCCAGCATTTT	CASREGGGNQPQHF
NA	TRBD2	TRBJ2-3	TRBV11-3	TGTGCCAGCAGCCGAAGACTAGCGGGAGGCGCAGATACGCAGTATTTT	CASSRRLAGGADTQYF
few	NA	TRBJ1-6	TRBV9	TGTGCCAGCAGCGGGACAAGGTTTAATTCACCCCTCCACTTT	CASSGTRFNSPLHF
few	TRBD2	TRBJ2-7	TRBV6-5	TGTGCCAGCAGACTCCTAGCGGGAGGGGGGTACGAGCAGTACTTC	CASRLLAGGGYEQYF
NA	TRBD2	TRBJ2-7	TRBV19	TGTGCCAGTAGTATGACTAGCGGGCACCCCTACGAGCAGTACTTC	CASSMTSGHPYEQYF
few	NA	TRBJ2-7	TRBV12-3/TRBV12-4	TGTGCCAGCAGGCACAGGGCCTACGAGCAGTACTTC	CASRHRAYEQYF
few	NA	TRBJ2-7	TRBV3-1/TRBV3-2	TGTGCCAGCAGACGCGGGGGCGAGTACGAGCAGTACTTC	CASRRGGEYEQYF
NA	NA	TRBJ1-5	TRBV15	TGTGCCACCAGCAGAGATCCGGGTCAGCCCCAGCATTTT	CATSRDPGQPQHF
NA	NA	TRBJ1-3	TRBV4-3	TGCGCCAGCAGCCAAGGGGTCGGGACAGGAAACACCATATATTTT	CASSQGVGTGNTIYF
few	TRBD2	TRBJ2-5	TRBV25-1	TGTGCCAGCAGTGATCTAGCGGGAGTAGAGACCCAGTACTTC	CASSDLAGVETQYF
NA	NA	TRBJ2-1	TRBV4-1	TGCGCCAGCAGCCAAGGCCGGGGTGAGCAGTTCTTC	CASSQGRGEQFF
NA	NA	TRBJ2-4	TRBV27	TGTGCCAGCAGTCCGGACTCCTACATTCAGTACTTC	CASSPDSYIQYF
few	TRBD2	TRBJ2-7	TRBV4-2	TGTGCCAGCAGCCAAGATGATACTAGCGGGGGGATCCCCTCCTACGAGCAGTACTTC	CASSQDDTSGGIPSYEQYF